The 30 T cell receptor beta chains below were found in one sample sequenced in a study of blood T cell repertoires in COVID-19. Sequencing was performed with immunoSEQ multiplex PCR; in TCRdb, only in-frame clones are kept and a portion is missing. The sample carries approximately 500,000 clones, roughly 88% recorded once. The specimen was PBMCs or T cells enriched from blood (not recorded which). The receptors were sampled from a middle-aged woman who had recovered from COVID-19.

The CDR3 DNA reads as TGTGCCAGCAGTCGAGTAATTCAGGGTACAAACACTGAAGCTTTCTTT. Protein sequence: CASSRVIQGTNTEAFF. V usage is TRBV2 and J usage is TRBJ1-1; maybe TRBD1 (5 bases). From germline, CDR1 is SNHLY and CDR2 FYNNEI. CDR3 length: 16 residues. Between the trimmed V and J ends, which lost 5 bases and 2 bases, there was a span of 18 bases.

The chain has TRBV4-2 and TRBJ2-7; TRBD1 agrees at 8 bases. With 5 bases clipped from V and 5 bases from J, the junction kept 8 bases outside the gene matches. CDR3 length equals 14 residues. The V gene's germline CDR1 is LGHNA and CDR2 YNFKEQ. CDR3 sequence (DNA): TGTGCCAGCAGCGGACAGGGATCGATGAACGAGCAGTACTTC. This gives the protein CASSGQGSMNEQYF.

Here the CDR3 DNA reads TGTGCCAGCTCACCCGGGACAGGGGGAGTGAACACCGGGGAGCTGTTTTTT. The encoded protein is CASSPGTGGVNTGELFF. V gene TRBV18 combines with J gene TRBJ2-2; 11 bases line up with TRBD1. V lost 3 bases and J lost 1; bases outside the gene matches: 4. This CDR3 comprises 17 residues. Germline V gene sequence: CDR1 KGHSH, CDR2 LQKENI. The full variable domain, in which reference TRBV18 and TRBJ2-2 provide the parts outside the CDR3, is NAGVMQNPRHLVRRRGQEARLRCSPMKGHSHVYWYRQLPEEGLKFMVYLQKENIIDESGMPKERFSAEFPKEGPSILRIQQVVRGDSAAYFCASSPGTGGVNTGELFFGEGSRLTVL.

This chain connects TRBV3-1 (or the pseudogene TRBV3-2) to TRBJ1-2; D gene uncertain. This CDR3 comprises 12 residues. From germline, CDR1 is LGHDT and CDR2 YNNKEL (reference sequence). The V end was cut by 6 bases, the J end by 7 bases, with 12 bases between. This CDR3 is CASSQEGSGYTF. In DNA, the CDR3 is TGTGCCAGCAGTCAGGAAGGGAGTGGCTACACCTTC.

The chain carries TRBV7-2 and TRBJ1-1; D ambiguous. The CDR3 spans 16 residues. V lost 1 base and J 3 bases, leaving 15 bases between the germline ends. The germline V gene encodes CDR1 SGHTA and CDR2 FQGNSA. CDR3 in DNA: TGTGCCAGCAGCTTAGATCCCAACTCCGGGGACACTGAAGCTTTCTTT. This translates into CASSLDPNSGDTEAFF.

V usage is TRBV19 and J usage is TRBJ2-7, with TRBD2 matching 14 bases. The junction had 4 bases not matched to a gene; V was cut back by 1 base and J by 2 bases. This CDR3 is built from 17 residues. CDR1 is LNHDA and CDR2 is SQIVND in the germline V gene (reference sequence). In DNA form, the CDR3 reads TGTGCCAGTAGTATAGGACTAGCGGGAGGGTGGACCTACGAGCAGTACTTC. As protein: CASSIGLAGGWTYEQYF.

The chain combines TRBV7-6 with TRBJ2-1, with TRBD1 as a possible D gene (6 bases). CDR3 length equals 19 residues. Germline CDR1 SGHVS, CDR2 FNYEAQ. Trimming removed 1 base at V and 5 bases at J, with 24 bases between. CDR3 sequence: CASSLEGFSVYRENNEQFF. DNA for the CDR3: TGTGCCAGCAGCTTAGAGGGTTTTAGTGTTTACAGGGAGAACAATGAGCAGTTCTTC.

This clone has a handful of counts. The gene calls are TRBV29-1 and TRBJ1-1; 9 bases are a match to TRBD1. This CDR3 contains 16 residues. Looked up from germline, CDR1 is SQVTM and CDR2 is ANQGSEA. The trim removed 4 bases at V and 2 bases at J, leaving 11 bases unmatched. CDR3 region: CSVASKTTGGNTEAFF. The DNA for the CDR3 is TGCAGCGTTGCTAGTAAAACGACAGGGGGTAACACTGAAGCTTTCTTT.

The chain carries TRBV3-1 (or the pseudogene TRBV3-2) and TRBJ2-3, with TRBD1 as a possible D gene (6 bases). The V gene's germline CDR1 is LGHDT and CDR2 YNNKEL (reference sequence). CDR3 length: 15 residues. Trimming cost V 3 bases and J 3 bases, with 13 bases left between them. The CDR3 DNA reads TGTGCCAGCAGCCAGGGTTACAGGGTGACAGATACGCAGTATTTT. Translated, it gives CASSQGYRVTDTQYF.

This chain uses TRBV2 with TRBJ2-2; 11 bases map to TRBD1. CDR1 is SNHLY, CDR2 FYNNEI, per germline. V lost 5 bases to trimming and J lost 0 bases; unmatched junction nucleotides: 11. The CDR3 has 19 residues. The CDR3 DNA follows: TGTGCCAGCAGTCCACGGGACAGGGGGATTACTTCGAACACCGGGGAGCTGTTTTTT. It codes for CASSPRDRGITSNTGELFF.

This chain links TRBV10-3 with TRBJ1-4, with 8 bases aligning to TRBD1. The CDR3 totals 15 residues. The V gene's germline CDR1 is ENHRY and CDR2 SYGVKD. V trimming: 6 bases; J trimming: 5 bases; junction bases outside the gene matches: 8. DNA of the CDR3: TGTGCCATCAGGCCGACAGGGGCGGGGAATGAAAAACTGTTTTTT. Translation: CAIRPTGAGNEKLFF.

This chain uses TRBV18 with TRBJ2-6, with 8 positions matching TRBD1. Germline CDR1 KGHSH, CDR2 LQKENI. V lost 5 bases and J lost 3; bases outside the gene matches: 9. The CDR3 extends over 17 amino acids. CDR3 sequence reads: CASSFDRGRVGANVLTF. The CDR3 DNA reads TGTGCCAGCTCATTTGACAGGGGAAGGGTTGGGGCCAACGTCCTGACTTTC.

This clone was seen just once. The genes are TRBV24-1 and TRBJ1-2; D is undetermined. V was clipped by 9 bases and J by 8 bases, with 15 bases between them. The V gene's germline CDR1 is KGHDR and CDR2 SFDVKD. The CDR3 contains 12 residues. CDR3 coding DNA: TGTGCCACCCGTCAGGATTCGGGGGGCTACACCTTC. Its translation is CATRQDSGGYTF.

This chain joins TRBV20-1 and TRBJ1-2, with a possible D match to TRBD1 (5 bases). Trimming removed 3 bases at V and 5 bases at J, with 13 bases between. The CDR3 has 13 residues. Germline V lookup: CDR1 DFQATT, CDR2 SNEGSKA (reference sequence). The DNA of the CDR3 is TGCAGTGCTAGTTTCGACAGCGGGTATGGCTACACCTTC. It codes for CSASFDSGYGYTF.

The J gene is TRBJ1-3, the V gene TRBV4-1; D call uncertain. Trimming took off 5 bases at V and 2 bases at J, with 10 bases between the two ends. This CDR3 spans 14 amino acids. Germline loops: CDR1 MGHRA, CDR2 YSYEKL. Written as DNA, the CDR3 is TGCGCCAGCAGCGCCACGGGGACTGGAAACACCATATATTTT. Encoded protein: CASSATGTGNTIYF.

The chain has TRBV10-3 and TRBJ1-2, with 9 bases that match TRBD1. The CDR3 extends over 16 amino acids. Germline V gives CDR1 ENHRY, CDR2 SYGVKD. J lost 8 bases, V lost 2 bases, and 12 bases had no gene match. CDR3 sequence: CAISEATQGADRGYTF. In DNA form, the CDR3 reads TGTGCCATCAGTGAGGCCACACAGGGGGCAGACCGCGGCTACACCTTC.

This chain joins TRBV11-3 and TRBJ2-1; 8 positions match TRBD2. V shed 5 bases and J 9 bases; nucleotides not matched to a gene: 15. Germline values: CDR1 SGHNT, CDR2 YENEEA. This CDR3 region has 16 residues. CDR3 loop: CASSPTSGGVKVEQFF. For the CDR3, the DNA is TGTGCCAGCAGCCCAACTAGCGGAGGGGTAAAGGTTGAGCAGTTCTTC.

This chain's CDR3 is CASSSRGNSPLHF. As DNA, the CDR3 is TGTGCCAGCAGCTCCAGGGGAAATTCACCCCTCCACTTT. The genes are TRBV11-3 and TRBJ1-6; tentative D call: TRBD1 (6 bases). CDR3 length equals 13 residues. The ends were cut back, 4 bases at V and 7 bases at J, with 8 bases in the middle. Looked up from germline, CDR1 is SGHNT and CDR2 is YENEEA.

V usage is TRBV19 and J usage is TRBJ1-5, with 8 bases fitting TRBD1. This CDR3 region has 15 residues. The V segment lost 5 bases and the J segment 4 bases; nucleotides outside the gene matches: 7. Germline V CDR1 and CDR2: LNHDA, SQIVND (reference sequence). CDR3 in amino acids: CASSLNRGGNQPQHF. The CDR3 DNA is TGTGCCAGTAGTCTAAACAGGGGGGGAAATCAGCCCCAGCATTTT.

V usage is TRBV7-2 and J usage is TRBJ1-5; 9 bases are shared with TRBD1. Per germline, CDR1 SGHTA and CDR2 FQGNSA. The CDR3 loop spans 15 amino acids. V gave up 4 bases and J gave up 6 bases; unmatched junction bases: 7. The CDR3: CASSYRTGVPQPQHF. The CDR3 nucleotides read TGTGCCAGCAGCTATCGGACAGGGGTGCCTCAGCCCCAGCATTTT.

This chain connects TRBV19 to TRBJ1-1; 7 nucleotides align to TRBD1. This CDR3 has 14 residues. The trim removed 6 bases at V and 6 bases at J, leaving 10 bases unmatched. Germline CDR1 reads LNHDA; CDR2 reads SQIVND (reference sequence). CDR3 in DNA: TGTGCCAGTAGCCAGACAGGGAGGTTGCCTGAAGCTTTCTTT. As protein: CASSQTGRLPEAFF.

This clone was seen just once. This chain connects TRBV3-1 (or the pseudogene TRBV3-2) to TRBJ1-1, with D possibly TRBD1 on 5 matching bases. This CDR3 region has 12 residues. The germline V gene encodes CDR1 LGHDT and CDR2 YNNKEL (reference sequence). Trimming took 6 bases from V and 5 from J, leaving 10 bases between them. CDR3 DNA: TGTGCCAGCAGAGCGGGGGGGACTGAAGCTTTCTTT. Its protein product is CASRAGGTEAFF.

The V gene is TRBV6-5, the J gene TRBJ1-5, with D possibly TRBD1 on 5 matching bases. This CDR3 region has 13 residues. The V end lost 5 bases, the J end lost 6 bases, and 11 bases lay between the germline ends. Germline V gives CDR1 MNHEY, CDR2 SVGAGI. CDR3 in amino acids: CASSQGWGQPQHF. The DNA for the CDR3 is TGTGCCAGCAGTCAGGGTTGGGGTCAGCCCCAGCATTTT.

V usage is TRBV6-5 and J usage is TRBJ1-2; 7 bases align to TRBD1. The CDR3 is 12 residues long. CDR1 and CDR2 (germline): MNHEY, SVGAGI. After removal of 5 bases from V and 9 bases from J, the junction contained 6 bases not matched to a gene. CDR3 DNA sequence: TGTGCCAGCAGTCCGGAGACAGGGAGCTACACCTTC. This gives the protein CASSPETGSYTF.

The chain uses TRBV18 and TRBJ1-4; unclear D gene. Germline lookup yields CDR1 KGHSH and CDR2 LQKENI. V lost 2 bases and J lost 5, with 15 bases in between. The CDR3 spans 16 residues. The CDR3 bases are TGTGCCAGCTCACCATCGGTAGCTGTAGGAAATGAAAAACTGTTTTTT. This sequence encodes CASSPSVAVGNEKLFF.

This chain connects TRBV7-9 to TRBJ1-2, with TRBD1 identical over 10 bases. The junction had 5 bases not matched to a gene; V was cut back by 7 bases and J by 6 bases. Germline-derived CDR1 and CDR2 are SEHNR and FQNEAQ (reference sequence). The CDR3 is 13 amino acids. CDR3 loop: CASIRDRGHGYTF. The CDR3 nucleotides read TGTGCCAGCATCCGCGACAGGGGGCATGGCTACACCTTC.

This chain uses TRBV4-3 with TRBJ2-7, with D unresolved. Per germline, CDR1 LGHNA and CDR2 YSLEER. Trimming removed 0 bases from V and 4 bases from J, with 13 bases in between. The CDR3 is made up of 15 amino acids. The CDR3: CASSQEPQVRYEQYF. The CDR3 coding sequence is TGCGCCAGCAGCCAAGAACCCCAGGTTCGGTACGAGCAGTACTTC.

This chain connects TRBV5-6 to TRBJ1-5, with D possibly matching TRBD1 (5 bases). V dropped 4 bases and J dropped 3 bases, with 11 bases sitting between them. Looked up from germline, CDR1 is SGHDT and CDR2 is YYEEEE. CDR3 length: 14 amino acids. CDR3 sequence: CASSRRQINQPQHF. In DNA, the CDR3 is TGTGCCAGCAGCCGTAGACAGATCAATCAGCCCCAGCATTTT.

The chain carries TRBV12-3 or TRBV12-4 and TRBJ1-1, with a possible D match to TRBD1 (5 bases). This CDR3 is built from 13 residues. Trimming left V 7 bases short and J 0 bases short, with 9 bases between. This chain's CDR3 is CASNPTVNTEAFF. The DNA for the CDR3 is TGTGCCAGCAACCCGACAGTGAACACTGAAGCTTTCTTT.

The CDR3 loop reads CASSLWTGDSSGNTIYF. The CDR3 region has the DNA TGTGCCAGCAGCTTGTGGACAGGGGACTCCTCTGGAAACACCATATATTTT. This chain uses TRBV5-8 with TRBJ1-3, with 9 positions matching TRBD1. After removal of 1 base from V and 0 bases from J, the junction contained 5 bases not matched to a gene. Germline-derived CDR1 and CDR2 are SGHTS and YDEGEE. The CDR3 is 17 residues long.